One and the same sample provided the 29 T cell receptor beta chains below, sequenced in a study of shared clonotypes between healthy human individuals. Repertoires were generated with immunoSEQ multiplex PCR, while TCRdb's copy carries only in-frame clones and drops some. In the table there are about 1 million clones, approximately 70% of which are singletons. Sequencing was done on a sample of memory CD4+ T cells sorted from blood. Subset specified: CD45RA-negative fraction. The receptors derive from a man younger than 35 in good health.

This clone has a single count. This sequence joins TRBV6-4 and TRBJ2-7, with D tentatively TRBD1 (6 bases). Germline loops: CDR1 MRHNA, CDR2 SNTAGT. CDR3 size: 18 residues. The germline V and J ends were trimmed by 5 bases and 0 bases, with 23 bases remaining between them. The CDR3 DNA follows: TGTGCCAGCAGTTACGTCGCCGGGACACCCGGACTCTCCTACGAGCAGTACTTC. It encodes CASSYVAGTPGLSYEQYF.

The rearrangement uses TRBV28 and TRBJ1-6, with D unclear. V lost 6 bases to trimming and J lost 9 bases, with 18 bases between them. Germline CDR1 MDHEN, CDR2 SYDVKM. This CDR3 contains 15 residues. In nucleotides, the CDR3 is TGTGCCAGCAGAAAGTCTACAACTTGGGGTTCACCCCTCCACTTT. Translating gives CASRKSTTWGSPLHF.

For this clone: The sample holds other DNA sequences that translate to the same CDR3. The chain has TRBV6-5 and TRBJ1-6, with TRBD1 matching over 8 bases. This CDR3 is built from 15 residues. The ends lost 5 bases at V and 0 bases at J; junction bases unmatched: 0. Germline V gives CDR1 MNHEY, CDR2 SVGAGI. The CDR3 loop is CASSGQGSYNSPLHF. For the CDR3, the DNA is TGTGCCAGCAGTGGACAGGGCTCCTATAATTCACCCCTCCACTTT.

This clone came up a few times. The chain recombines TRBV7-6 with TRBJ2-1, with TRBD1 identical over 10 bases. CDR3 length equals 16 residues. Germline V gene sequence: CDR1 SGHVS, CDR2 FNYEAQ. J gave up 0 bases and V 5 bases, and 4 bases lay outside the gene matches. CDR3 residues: CASSRDRGSSYNEQFF. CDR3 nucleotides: TGTGCCAGCAGCAGGGACAGGGGTAGCTCCTACAATGAGCAGTTCTTC.

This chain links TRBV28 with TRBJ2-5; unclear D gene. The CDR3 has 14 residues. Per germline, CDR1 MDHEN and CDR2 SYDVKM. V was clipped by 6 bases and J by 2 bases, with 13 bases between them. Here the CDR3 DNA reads TGTGCCAGCAGCACTTTTTCCTTTCAAGAGACCCAGTACTTC. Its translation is CASSTFSFQETQYF. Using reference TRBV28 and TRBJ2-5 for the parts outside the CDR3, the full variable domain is DVKVTQSSRYLVKRTGEKVFLECVQDMDHENMFWYRQDPGLGLRLIYFSYDVKMKEKGDIPEGYSVSREKKERFSLILESASTNQTSMYLCASSTFSFQETQYFGPGTRLLVL.

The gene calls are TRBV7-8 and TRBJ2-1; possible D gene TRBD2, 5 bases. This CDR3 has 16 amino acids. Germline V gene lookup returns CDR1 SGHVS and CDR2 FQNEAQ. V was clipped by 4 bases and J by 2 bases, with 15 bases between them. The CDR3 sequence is CASSSLGAGAYNEQFF. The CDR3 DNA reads TGTGCCAGCAGCTCGTTGGGTGCCGGGGCCTACAATGAGCAGTTCTTC.

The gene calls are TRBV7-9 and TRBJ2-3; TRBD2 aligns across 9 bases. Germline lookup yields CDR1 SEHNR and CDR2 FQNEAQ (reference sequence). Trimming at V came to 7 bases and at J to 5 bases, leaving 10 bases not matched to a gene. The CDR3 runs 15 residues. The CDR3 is CASTPQREVRDTQYF. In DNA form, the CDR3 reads TGTGCCAGCACCCCACAGCGGGAGGTACGAGATACGCAGTATTTT.

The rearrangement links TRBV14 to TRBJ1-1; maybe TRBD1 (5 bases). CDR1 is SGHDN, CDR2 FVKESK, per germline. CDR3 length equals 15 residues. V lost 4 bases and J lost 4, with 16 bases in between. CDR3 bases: TGTGCCAGCAGCCTTCGTGCTTGGGGGGGCACTGAAGCTTTCTTT. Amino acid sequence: CASSLRAWGGTEAFF.

The CDR3 DNA reads TGTGCCTGGAGTGTGCGGCTAGCGGGAGACGGTACGCAGTATTTT. This gives the protein CAWSVRLAGDGTQYF. This chain links TRBV30 with TRBJ2-3, with TRBD2 matching 10 bases. Germline CDR1 reads GTSNPN; CDR2 reads SVGIG (reference sequence). The CDR3 totals 15 residues. With 0 bases clipped from V and 8 bases from J, the junction kept 8 bases outside the gene matches.

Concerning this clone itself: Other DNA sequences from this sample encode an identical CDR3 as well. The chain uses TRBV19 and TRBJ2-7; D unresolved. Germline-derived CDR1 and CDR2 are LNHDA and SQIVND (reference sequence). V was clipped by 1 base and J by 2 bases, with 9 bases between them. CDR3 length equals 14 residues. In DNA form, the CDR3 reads TGTGCCAGTAGTATAGTTGGCGGTACCTACGAGCAGTACTTC. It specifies CASSIVGGTYEQYF.

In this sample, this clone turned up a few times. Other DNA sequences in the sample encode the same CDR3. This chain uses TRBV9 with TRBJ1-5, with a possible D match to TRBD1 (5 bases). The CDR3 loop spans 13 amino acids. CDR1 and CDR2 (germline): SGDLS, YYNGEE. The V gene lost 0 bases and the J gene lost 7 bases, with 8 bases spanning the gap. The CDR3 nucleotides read TGTGCCAGCAGCGTAGAAGGGGCCCAGCCCCAGCATTTT. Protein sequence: CASSVEGAQPQHF.

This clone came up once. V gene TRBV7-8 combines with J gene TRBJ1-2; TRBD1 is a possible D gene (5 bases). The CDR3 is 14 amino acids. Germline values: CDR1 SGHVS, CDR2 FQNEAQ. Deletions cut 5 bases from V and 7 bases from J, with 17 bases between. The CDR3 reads CASSLEAGRGGYTF. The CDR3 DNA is TGTGCCAGCAGCCTCGAGGCAGGGAGGGGTGGCTACACCTTC.

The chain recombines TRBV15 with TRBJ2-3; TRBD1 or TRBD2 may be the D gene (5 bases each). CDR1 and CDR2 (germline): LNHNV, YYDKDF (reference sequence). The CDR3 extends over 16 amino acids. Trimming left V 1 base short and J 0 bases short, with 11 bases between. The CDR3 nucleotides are TGTGCCACCAGCAGAGGCGAGGGGTTTAGCACAGATACGCAGTATTTT. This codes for CATSRGEGFSTDTQYF.

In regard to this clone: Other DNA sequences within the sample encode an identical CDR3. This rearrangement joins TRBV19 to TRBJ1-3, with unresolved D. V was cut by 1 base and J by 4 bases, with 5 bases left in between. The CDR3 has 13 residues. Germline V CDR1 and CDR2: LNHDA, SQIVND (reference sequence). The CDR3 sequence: CASSIGRGNTIYF. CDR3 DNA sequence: TGTGCCAGTAGTATAGGACGGGGAAACACCATATATTTT.

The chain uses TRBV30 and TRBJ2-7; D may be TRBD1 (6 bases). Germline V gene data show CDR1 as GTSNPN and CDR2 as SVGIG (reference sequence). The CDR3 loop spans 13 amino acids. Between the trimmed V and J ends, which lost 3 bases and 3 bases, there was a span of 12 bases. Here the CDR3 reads CAWSYRVNYEQYF. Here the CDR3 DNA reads TGTGCCTGGAGCTACAGGGTCAACTACGAGCAGTACTTC.

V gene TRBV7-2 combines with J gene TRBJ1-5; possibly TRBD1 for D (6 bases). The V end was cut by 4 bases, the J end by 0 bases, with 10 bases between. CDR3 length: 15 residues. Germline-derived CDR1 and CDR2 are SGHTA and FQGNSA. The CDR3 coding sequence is TGTGCCAGCAGCTCAGGGGCGAGTAGCAATCAGCCCCAGCATTTT. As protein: CASSSGASSNQPQHF.

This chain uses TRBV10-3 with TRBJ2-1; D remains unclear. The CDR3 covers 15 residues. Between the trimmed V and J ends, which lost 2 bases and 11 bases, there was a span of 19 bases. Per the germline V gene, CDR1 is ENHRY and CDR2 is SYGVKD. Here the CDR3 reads CAISELEQSSAKQFF. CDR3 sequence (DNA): TGTGCCATCAGTGAGCTGGAACAGTCGTCAGCTAAGCAGTTCTTC.

The CDR3 spells CASSQDPGVETDTQYF. CDR3 nucleotide sequence: TGCGCCAGCAGCCAAGATCCGGGAGTGGAAACAGATACGCAGTATTTT. The rearrangement links TRBV4-1 to TRBJ2-3, with D perhaps matching TRBD2 (6 bases). CDR1 MGHRA and CDR2 YSYEKL come from the germline V gene. This CDR3 has 16 amino acids. Trimming left V 0 bases short and J 3 bases short, with 13 bases between.

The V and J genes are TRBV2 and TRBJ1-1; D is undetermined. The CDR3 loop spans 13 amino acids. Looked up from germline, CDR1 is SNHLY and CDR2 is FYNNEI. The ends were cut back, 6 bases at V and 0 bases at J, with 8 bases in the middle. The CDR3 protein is CASRTDMNTEAFF. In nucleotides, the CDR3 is TGTGCCAGCAGAACAGACATGAACACTGAAGCTTTCTTT.

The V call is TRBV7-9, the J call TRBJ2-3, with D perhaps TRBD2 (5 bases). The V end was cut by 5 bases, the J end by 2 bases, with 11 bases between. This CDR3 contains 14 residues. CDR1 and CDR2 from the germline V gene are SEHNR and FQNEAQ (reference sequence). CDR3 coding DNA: TGTGCCAGCAGCGTGAACCGGGACACAGATACGCAGTATTTT. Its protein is CASSVNRDTDTQYF.

The CDR3 DNA is TGTGCCAGCAGCCATAGGGCAGGGTTCACCGGGGAGCTGTTTTTT. Encoded protein: CASSHRAGFTGELFF. V usage is TRBV14 and J usage is TRBJ2-2; tentative D call: TRBD1 (5 bases). CDR1 is SGHDN and CDR2 is FVKESK in the germline V gene. The CDR3 contains 15 residues. V was shortened by 3 bases and J by 4 bases, with 12 bases between the two germline ends.

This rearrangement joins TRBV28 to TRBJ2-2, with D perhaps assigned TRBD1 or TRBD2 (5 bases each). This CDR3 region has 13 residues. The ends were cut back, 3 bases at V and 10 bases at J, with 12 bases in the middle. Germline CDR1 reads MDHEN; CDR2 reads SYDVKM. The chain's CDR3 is CASSLSGPQELFF. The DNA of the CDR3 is TGTGCCAGCAGTTTGTCGGGGCCCCAGGAGCTGTTTTTT.

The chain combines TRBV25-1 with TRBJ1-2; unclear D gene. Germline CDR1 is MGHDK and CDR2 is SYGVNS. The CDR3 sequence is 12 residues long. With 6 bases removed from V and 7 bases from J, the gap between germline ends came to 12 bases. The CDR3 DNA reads TGTGCCAGCAGGGGTTCGGTGGGTGGCTACACCTTC. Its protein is CASRGSVGGYTF.

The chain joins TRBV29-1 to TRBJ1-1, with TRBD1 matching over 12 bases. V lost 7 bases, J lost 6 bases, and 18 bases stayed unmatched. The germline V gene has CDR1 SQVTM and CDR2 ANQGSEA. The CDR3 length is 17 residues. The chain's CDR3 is CSALRAGQGAKLSEAFF. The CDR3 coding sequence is TGCAGCGCTCTAAGAGCGGGACAGGGGGCTAAATTATCTGAAGCTTTCTTT. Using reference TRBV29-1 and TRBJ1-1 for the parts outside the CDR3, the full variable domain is SAVISQKPSRDICQRGTSLTIQCQVDSQVTMMFWYRQQPGQSLTLIATANQGSEATYESGFVIDKFPISRPNLTFSTLTVSNMSPEDSSIYLCSALRAGQGAKLSEAFFGQGTRLTVV.

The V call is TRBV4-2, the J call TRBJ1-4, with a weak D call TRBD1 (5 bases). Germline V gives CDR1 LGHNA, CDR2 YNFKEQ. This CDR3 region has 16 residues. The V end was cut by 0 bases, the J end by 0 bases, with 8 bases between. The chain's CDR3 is CASSQDYRSTNEKLFF. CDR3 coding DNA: TGTGCCAGCAGCCAAGACTACAGGTCAACTAATGAAAAACTGTTTTTT.

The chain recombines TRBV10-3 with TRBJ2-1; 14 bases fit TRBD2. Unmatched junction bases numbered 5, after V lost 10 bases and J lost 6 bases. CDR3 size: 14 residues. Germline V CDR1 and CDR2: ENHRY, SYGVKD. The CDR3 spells CATKTSGGANEQFF. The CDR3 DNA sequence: TGTGCCACCAAGACTAGCGGGGGGGCCAATGAGCAGTTCTTC.

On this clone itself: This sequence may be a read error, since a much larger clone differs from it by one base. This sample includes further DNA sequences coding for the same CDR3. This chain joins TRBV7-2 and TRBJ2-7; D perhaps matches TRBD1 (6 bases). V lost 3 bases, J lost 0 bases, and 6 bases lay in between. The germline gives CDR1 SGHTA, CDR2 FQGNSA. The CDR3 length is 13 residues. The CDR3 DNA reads TGTGCCAGCAGCTTGGGACACTCCTACGAGCAGTACTTC. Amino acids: CASSLGHSYEQYF. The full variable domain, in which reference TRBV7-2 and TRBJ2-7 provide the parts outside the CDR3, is GAGVSQSPSNKVTEKGKDVELRCDPISGHTALYWYRQSLGQGLEFLIYFQGNSAPDKSGLPSDRFSAERTGGSVSTLTIQRTQQEDSAVYLCASSLGHSYEQYFGPGTRLTVT.

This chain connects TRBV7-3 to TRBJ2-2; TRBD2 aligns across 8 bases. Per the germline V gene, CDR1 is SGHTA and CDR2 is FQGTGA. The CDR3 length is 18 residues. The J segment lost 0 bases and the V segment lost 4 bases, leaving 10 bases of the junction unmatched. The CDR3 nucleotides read TGTGCCAGCAGCTCACGTCAACAAGCGGGGGCGAACACCGGGGAGCTGTTTTTT. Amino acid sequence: CASSSRQQAGANTGELFF.

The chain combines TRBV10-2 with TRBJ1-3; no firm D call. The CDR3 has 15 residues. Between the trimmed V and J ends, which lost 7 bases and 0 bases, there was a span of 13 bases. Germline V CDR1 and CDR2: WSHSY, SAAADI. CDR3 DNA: TGCGCCAGCAAGATGGCAGTTAGCTCTGGAAACACCATATATTTT. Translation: CASKMAVSSGNTIYF.